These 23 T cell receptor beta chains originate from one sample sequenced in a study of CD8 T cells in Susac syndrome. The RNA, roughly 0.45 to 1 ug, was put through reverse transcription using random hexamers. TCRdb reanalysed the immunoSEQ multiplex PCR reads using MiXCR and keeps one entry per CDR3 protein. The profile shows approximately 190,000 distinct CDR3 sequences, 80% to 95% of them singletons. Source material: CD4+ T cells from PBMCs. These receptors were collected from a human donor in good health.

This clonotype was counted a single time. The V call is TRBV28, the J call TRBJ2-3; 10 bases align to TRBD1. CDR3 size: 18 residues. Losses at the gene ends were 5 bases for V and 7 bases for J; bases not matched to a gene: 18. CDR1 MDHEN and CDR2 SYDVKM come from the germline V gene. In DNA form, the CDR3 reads TGTGCCAGCAGTACCTTGGGGGTAGGGGACAGGGGCTCCAATACGCAGTATTTT. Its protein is CASSTLGVGDRGSNTQYF.

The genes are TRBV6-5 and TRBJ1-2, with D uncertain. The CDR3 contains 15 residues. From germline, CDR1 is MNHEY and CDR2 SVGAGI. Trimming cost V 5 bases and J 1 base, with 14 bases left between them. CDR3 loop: CASSRAPTINYGYTF. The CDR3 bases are TGTGCCAGCAGTCGCGCTCCGACGATTAACTATGGCTACACCTTC.

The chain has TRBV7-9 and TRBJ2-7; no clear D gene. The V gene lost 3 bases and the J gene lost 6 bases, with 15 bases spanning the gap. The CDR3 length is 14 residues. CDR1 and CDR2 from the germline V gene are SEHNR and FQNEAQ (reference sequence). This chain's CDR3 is CASSFSYPPGEQYF. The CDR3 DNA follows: TGTGCCAGCAGCTTTTCATACCCGCCCGGCGAGCAGTACTTC.

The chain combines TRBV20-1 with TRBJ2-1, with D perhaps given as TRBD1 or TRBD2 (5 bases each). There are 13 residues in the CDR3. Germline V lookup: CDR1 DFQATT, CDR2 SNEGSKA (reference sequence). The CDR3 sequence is CRIAGTLYNEQFF. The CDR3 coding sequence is TGCAGAATAGCAGGGACCCTTTACAATGAGCAGTTCTTC.

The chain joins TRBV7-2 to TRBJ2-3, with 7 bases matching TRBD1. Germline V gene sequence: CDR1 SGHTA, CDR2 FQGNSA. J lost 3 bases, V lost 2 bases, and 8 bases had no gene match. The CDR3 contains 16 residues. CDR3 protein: CASSLSPSRGTDTQYF. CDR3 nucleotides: TGTGCCAGCAGCTTATCCCCTTCCAGGGGGACAGATACGCAGTATTTT.

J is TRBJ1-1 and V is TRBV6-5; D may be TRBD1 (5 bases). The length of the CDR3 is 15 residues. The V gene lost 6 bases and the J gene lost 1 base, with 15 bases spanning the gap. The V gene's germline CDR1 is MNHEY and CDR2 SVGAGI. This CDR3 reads CASSRAGQRNTEAFF. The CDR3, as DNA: TGTGCCAGCAGCCGTGCGGGGCAGAGGAACACTGAAGCTTTCTTT.

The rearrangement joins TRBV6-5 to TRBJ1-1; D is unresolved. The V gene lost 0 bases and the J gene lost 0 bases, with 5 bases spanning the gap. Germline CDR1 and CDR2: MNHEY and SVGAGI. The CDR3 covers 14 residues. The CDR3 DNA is TGTGCCAGCAGTTACTCGTTCCTGAACACTGAAGCTTTCTTT. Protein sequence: CASSYSFLNTEAFF.

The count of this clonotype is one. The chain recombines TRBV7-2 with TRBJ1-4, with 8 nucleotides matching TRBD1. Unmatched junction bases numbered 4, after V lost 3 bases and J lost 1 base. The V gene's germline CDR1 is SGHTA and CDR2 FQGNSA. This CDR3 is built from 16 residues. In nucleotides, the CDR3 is TGTGCCAGCAGCTTCCAGGGGGCGCGAACTAATGAAAAACTGTTTTTT. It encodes CASSFQGARTNEKLFF.

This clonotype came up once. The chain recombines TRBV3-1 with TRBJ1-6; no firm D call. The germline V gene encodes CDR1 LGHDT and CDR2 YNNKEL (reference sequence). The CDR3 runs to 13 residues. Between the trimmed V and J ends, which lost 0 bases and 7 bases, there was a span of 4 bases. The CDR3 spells CASSQDHNSPLHF. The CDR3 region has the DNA TGTGCCAGCAGCCAAGATCACAATTCACCCCTCCACTTT.

CDR3: CASSYEEGGQFF. In nucleotides, the CDR3 is TGTGCCAGCAGTTACGAGGAGGGGGGGCAGTTCTTC. The J gene is TRBJ2-1, the V gene TRBV6-6; tentatively, D is TRBD1 or TRBD2 (6 bases each). Germline V gene lookup returns CDR1 MNHNY and CDR2 SVGAGI (reference sequence). V gave up 2 bases and J gave up 12 bases, with 11 bases separating them. The CDR3 runs 12 residues.

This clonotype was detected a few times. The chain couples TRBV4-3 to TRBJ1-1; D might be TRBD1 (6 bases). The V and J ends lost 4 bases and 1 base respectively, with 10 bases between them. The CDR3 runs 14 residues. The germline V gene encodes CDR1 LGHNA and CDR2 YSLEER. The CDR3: CASSPRQANTEAFF. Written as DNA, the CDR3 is TGCGCCAGCAGCCCACGACAGGCGAACACTGAAGCTTTCTTT.

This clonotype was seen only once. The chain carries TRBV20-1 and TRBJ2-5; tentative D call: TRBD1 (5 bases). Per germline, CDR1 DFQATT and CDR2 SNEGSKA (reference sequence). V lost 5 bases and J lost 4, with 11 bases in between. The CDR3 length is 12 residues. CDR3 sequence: CSAPQGPETQYF. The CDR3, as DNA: TGCAGTGCTCCCCAGGGCCCAGAGACCCAGTACTTC.

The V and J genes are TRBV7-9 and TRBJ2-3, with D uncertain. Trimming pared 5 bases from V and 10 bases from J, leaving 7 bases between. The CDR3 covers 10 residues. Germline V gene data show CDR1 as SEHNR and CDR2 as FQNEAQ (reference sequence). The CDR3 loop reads CASSPESQYF. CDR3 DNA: TGTGCCAGCAGCCCAGAGTCGCAGTATTTT.

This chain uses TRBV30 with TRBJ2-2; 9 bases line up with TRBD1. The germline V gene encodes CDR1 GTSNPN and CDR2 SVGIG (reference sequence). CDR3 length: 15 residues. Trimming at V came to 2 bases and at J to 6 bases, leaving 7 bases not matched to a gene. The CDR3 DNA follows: TGTGCCTGGAGTCCCGGGACAGGGAGAGCCGGGGAGCTGTTTTTT. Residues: CAWSPGTGRAGELFF.

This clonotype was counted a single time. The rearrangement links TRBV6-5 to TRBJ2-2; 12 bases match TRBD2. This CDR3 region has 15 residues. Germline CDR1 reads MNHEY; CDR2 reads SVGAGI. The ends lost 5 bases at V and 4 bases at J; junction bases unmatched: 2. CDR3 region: CASSPSGGGTGELFF. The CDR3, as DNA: TGTGCCAGCAGTCCTAGCGGGGGGGGCACCGGGGAGCTGTTTTTT.

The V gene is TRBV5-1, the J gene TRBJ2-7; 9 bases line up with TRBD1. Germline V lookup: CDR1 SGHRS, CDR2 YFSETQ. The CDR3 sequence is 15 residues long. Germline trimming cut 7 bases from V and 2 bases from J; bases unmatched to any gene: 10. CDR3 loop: CASGGTGTEAYEQYF. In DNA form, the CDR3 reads TGCGCCAGCGGGGGGACAGGGACGGAGGCCTACGAGCAGTACTTC.

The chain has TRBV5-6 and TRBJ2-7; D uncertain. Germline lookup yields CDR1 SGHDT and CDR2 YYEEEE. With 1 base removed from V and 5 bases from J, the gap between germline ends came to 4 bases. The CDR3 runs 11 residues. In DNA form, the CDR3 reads TGTGCCAGCAGCTTGAGAAACGAGCAGTACTTC. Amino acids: CASSLRNEQYF.

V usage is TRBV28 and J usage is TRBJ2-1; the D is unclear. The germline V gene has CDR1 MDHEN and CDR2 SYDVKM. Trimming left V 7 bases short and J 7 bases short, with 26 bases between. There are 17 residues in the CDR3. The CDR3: CASTLSPRPRYRNEQFF. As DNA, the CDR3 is TGTGCCAGCACCCTTAGTCCCCGGCCTAGGTATAGAAATGAGCAGTTCTTC.

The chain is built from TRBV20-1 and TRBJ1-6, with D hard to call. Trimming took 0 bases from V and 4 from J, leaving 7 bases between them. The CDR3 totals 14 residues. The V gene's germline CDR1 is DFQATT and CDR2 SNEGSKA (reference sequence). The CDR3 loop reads CSARDLQYNSPLHF. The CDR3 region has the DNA TGCAGTGCTAGAGATCTCCAGTATAATTCACCCCTCCACTTT.

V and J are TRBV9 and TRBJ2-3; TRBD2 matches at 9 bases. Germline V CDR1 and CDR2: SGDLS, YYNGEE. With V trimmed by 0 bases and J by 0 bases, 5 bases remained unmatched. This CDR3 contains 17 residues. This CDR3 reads CASSVDPSGASTDTQYF. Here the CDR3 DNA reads TGTGCCAGCAGCGTAGATCCTAGCGGGGCGAGCACAGATACGCAGTATTTT. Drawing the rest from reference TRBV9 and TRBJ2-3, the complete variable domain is DSGVTQTPKHLITATGQRVTLRCSPRSGDLSVYWYQQSLDQGLQFLIQYYNGEERAKGNILERFSAQQFPDLHSELNLSSLELGDSALYFCASSVDPSGASTDTQYFGPGTRLTVL.

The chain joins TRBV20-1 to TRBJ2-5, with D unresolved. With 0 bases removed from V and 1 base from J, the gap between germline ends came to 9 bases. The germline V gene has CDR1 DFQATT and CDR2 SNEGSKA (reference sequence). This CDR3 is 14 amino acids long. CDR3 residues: CSARDRLGQETQYF. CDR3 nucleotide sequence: TGCAGTGCTAGAGATCGTCTGGGCCAAGAGACCCAGTACTTC.

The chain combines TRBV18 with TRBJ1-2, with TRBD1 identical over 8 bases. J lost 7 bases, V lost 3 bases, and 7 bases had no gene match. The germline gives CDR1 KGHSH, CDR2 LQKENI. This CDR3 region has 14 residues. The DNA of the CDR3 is TGTGCCAGCTCACCCGACAGGGGAAATTCTGGCTACACCTTC. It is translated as CASSPDRGNSGYTF. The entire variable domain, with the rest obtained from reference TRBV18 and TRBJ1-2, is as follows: NAGVMQNPRHLVRRRGQEARLRCSPMKGHSHVYWYRQLPEEGLKFMVYLQKENIIDESGMPKERFSAEFPKEGPSILRIQQVVRGDSAAYFCASSPDRGNSGYTFGSGTRLTVV.

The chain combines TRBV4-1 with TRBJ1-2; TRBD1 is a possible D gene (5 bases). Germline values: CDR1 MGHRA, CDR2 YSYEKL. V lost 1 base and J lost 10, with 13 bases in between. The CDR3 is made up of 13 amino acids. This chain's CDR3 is CASSQVVPGPYTF. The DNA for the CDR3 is TGCGCCAGCAGCCAAGTAGTCCCAGGGCCCTACACCTTC.